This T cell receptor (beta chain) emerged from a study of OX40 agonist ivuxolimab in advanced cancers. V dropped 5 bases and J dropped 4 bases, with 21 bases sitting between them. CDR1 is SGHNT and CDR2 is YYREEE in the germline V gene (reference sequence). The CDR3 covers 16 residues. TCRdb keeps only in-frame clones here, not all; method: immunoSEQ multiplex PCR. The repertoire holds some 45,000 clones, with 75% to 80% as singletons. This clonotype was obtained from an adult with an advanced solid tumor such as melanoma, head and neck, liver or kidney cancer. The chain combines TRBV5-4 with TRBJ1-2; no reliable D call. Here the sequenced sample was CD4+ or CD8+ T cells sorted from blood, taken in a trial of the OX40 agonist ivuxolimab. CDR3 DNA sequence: TGTGCCAGCAGATACTCGAGTAGCGCCAGCCTCTATGGCTACACCTTC. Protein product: CASRYSSSASLYGYTF. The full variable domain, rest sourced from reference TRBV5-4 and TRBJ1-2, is ETGVTQSPTHLIKTRGQQVTLRCSSQSGHNTVSWYQQALGQGPQFIFQYYREEENGRGNFPPRFSGLQFPNYSSELNVNALELDDSALYLCASRYSSSASLYGYTFGSGTRLTVV.